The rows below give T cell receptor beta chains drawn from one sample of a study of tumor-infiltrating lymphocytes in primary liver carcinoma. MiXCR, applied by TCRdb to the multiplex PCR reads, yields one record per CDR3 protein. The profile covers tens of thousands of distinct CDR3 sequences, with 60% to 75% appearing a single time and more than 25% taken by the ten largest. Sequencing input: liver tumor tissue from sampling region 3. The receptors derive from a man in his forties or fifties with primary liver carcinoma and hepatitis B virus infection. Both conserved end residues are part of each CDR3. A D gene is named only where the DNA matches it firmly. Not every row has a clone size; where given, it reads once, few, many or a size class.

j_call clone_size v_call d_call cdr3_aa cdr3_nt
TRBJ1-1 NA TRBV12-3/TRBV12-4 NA CARSPRGSNTEASF TGTGCCCGCAGTCCCCGGGGATCGAACACTGAAGCTTCCTTT
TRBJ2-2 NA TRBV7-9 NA CASSLEVSTGDLFF TGTGCAAGCAGCTTAGAAGTGAGCACCGGGGACCTGTTTTTT
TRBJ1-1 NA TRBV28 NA CACSFLMLPWGANTEAFF TGTGCCTGCAGTTTCCTTATGCTCCCGTGGGGGGCGAACACTGAAGCTTTCTTT
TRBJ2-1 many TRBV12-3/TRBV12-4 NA CASSPPTVRRDEQFF TGTGCCAGCAGCCCTCCAACGGTTAGGCGGGATGAGCAGTTCTTC
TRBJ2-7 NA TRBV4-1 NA CASSQDLLTEDQYF TGCGCCAGCAGCCAAGATCTACTAACGGAAGATCAATACTTC
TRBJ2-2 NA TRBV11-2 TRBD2 CAGSFVALAGTRELSF TGTGCCGGCAGCTTTGTGGCGTTAGCGGGAACCAGGGAGCTGTCTTTT
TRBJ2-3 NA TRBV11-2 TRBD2 CASSPPTSGSTATQYF TGTGCCAGCAGTCCCCCGACTAGCGGTAGCACAGCTACGCAGTATTTT
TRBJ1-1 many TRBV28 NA CASSLGWGNTEAFF TGTGCCAGCAGTTTGGGTTGGGGAAACACTGAAGCTTTCTTT
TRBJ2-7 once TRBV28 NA CASISPGGKGRYEQYF TGTGCCAGCATTTCCCCCGGTGGGAAGGGACGGTATGAGCAGTACTTC
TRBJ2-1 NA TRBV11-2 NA CVSSSACPGSEQFF TGTGTCAGCAGTTCAGCGTGCCCTGGGAGTGAGCAGTTCTTC
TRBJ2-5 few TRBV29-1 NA CSVSWGGAAKAETQYF TGCAGTGTCTCTTGGGGGGGGGCCGCTAAGGCGGAGACTCAGTACTTC
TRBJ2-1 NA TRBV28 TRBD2 CAISLRYGLARVDEQFF TGTGCCATCAGTCTACGTTATGGACTAGCGAGGGTAGATGAGCAGTTCTTC
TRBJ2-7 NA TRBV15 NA CATSSIGGTYEQYF TGTGCCACCAGCTCCATTGGGGGGACGTACGAGCAGTACTTC
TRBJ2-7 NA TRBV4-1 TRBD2 CASSQDLAGTPYYEQYF TGCGCCAGCAGCCAAGATTTAGCGGGGACACCCTACTACGAGCAGTACTTC
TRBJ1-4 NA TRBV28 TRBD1 CASSSWDRASNERLFF TGTGCCAGCAGTTCCTGGGACAGGGCTTCTAATGAAAGACTGTTTTTT
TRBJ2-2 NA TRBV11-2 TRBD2 CASSIVALAETRELFF TGTGCCAGCAGCATAGTGGCTCTAGCGGAAACCAGGGAGCTGTTTTTT
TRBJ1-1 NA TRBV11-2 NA CAGSLDSGGRVAEAFF TGTGCCGGCAGCTTAGATTCGGGCGGAAGAGTCGCTGAAGCTTTCTTT
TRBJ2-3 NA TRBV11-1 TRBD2 CANSKGLAVNIDTQYF TGTGCCAACAGCAAGGGACTAGCGGTTAACATAGATACGCAGTATTTT
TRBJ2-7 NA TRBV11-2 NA CASSLRDTAYEQYF TGTGCCAGCAGCTTAAGGGATACTGCCTACGAGCAGTACTTC
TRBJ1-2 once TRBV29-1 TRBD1 CSVTKGGTDGYTF TGCAGCGTTACAAAAGGGGGGACAGATGGCTACACATTC
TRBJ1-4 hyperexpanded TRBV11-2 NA CASSLEVGDEKLFF TGTGCCAGCAGCTTAGAGGTTGGGGACGAAAAACTGTTTTTT
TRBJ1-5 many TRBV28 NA CASSFRGGGNQPQHF TGTGCCAGCAGTTTCAGGGGTGGGGGCAATCAGCCCCAGCATTTT
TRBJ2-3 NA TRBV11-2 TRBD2 CASSPPTSAGTDTQYF TGTGCCAGCAGCCCCCCGACTAGCGCCGGCACAGATACACAGTATTTT
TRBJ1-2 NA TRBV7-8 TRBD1 CASSWWTGSHYGYTF TGTGCCAGCAGCTGGTGGACAGGGAGCCACTATGGCTACACCTTC
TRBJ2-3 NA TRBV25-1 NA CASKPSGGPTDTQYF TGTGCCAGCAAGCCGTCCGGGGGCCCCACAGATACGCAGTATTTT
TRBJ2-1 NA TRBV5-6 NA CTSSLILTDEQFF TGTACCAGCAGCTTGATACTAACCGATGAGCAGTTCTTC
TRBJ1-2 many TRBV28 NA CASSLGGVAGVSF TGTGCCAGCAGCCTAGGTGGGGTAGCAGGAGTTTCCTTC
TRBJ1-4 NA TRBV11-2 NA CTSIADPRDGRSNEKQFF TGTACCAGCATCGCCGACCCCCGGGACGGGCGATCTAATGAAAAACAGTTTTTT
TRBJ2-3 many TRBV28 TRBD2 CASSWTSGRSTDTQYF TGTGCCAGCAGTTGGACTAGCGGGAGGTCCACAGATACGCAGTATTTT
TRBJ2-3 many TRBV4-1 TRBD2 CASSQVQAGGGTQYF TGCGCCAGCAGCCAAGTTCAGGCGGGAGGGGGTACGCAGTATTTT
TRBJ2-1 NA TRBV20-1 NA CSANPYNEEFF TGCAGTGCTAATCCATACAATGAGGAGTTCTTC
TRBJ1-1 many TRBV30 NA CAWSAPLPRGNTEAFF TGTGCCTGGAGTGCCCCCCTACCCCGCGGGAACACTGAAGCTTTCTTT
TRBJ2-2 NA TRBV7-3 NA CTSSKDRSDGELFF TGTACCAGCAGCAAAGACAGGTCCGACGGGGAGCTGTTTTTT
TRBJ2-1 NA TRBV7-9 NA CVSSLPSGLAGTSHEQFF TGTGTCAGCAGCTTACCTTCGGGACTTGCGGGTACGAGCCATGAGCAGTTCTTC
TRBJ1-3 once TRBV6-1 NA CASSQRRTDSANTIYF TGTGCCAGCAGCCAAAGAAGGACAGACAGTGCAAACACCATATATTTT
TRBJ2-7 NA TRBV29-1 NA CSVECQNPYEQYF TGCAGCGTTGAATGCCAGAATCCTTACGAGCAATACTTC